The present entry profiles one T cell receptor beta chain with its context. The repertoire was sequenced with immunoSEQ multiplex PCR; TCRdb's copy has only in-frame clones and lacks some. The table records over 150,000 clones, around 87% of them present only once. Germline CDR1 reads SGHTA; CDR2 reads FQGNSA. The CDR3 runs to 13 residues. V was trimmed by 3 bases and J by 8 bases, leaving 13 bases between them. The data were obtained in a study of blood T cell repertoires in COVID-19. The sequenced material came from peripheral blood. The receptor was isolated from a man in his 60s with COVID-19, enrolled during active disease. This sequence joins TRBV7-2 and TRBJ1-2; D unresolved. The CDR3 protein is CASSFEAGGGYTF. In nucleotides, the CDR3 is TGTGCCAGCAGCTTTGAGGCGGGCGGAGGCTACACCTTC. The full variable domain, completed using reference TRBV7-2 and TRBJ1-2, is GAGVSQSPSNKVTEKGKDVELRCDPISGHTALYWYRQSLGQGLEFLIYFQGNSAPDKSGLPSDRFSAERTGGSVSTLTIQRTQQEDSAVYLCASSFEAGGGYTFGSGTRLTVV.